This is a list of T cell receptor beta chains from one sample in a study of tumor and adjacent non-tumor tissue in lung cancer. TCRdb reprocessed the multiplex PCR reads via MiXCR and lists one record per CDR3 protein. The sample carries under 150,000 distinct CDR3 sequences, around 67% recorded once. Source material: lung tumor tissue. The receptor set was obtained from a man aged 60 to 69 with small cell lung cancer. Both conserved end residues are part of each CDR3. The D gene is left open where the match is weak. For some rows the clone size is stated as once, few or many, or as a class when expanded; others skip it.

V: TRBV20-1; length: 15; D: -; J: TRBJ2-1; size: -; DNA: TGCAGTGCTAGGTCGGTTAGTGTGGCCTACGATGAGCAGTTCTTC; CDR3: CSARSVSVAYDEQFF
V: TRBV6-5; length: 15; D: TRBD2; J: TRBJ2-1; size: -; DNA: TGTGCCAGCAGTAGGACTAGCGGGAGGTACAATGAGCAGTTCTTC; CDR3: CASSRTSGRYNEQFF
V: TRBV6-5; length: 16; D: -; J: TRBJ1-5; size: -; DNA: TGTGCCAGCAGTCCACTCCGGACGATGAGACCTCAGCCCCAGCATTTT; CDR3: CASSPLRTMRPQPQHF
V: TRBV11-1; length: 16; D: -; J: TRBJ2-1; size: -; DNA: TGTGTCAGCAGCTTAGGTTCTGGCGGGATCTACAATGAGCAGTTCTTC; CDR3: CVSSLGSGGIYNEQFF
V: TRBV11-3; length: 13; D: -; J: TRBJ1-1; size: -; DNA: TGTGCCGGCAGCTTAGAGGTGGGGGTCGAAGCTTTCTTT; CDR3: CAGSLEVGVEAFF
V: TRBV7-9; length: 13; D: -; J: TRBJ1-1; size: -; DNA: TGTGTCAGCAGTTTAGGACAGAACACTGAAGCGTTCTTT; CDR3: CVSSLGQNTEAFF
V: TRBV5-6; length: 14; D: -; J: TRBJ2-3; size: -; DNA: TGTGCCAGCAGCGACGGGGGCCGCACAGATACGCAGTATTTT; CDR3: CASSDGGRTDTQYF
V: TRBV2; length: 13; D: -; J: TRBJ2-1; size: -; DNA: TGTGCCAGCAGTGAAACAGGCTACAATGAGCAGTTCTTC; CDR3: CASSETGYNEQFF
V: TRBV6-1; length: 14; D: -; J: TRBJ1-1; size: -; DNA: TGTGCCAGCAGCAAAAATGGGGGGAACACCGAAGCTTTCTTT; CDR3: CASSKNGGNTEAFF
V: TRBV6-6; length: 12; D: -; J: TRBJ1-1; size: -; DNA: TGTGCCGGCAGTTGGATGGGGGCTGAAGCTTTCTTT; CDR3: CAGSWMGAEAFF
V: TRBV28; length: 15; D: TRBD2; J: TRBJ2-7; size: -; DNA: TGTGCCAGCAGGGTTCCTAGCGGGAGCTCCTACGAGCAGTACTTC; CDR3: CASRVPSGSSYEQYF
V: TRBV20-1; length: 20; D: TRBD2; J: TRBJ2-1; size: -; DNA: TGCAGTGCTAGAGGGTGGGGACAGGGGACTAGCGGGGGGACCTACAATGAGCAGTTCTTC; CDR3: CSARGWGQGTSGGTYNEQFF
V: TRBV20-1; length: 15; D: TRBD1; J: TRBJ2-1; size: -; DNA: TGCAGTGCTAGGGGCCTGGACAGGGGCTACGATGAGCAGTTCTTC; CDR3: CSARGLDRGYDEQFF
V: TRBV20-1; length: 13; D: TRBD1; J: TRBJ1-2; size: few; DNA: TGCAGTGCTAGAGATAGGGACAGGGGCGGCTACACCTTC; CDR3: CSARDRDRGGYTF
V: TRBV6-5; length: 18; D: -; J: TRBJ1-6; size: many; DNA: TGTGCCAGCAGTTACTCACCGCTAGGGGGGCCTTGGAATTCACCCCTCCACTTT; CDR3: CASSYSPLGGPWNSPLHF
V: TRBV11-3; length: 17; D: TRBD2; J: TRBJ2-1; size: -; DNA: TGTGGCAACAGCTCGGGACTAGCGGGAGCGCCCTACAATGAGCAGTTCTTC; CDR3: CGNSSGLAGAPYNEQFF
V: TRBV6-5; length: 17; D: TRBD1; J: TRBJ1-2; size: many; DNA: TGTGCCAGCAGTTACTCGGGATCTGACAGGGGGATAAACGGCTACACCTTC; CDR3: CASSYSGSDRGINGYTF
V: TRBV11-3; length: 17; D: -; J: TRBJ2-1; size: -; DNA: TGTGCCAGCATCTTCAGGCCACGGAGAGGGATAAGCAACGAGCAGTTCTTC; CDR3: CASIFRPRRGISNEQFF